A single sample is the source of the 9 T cell receptor beta chains below, sequenced in a study of post-analysis software for immune sequencing data. Findings and limits, study-wide: In patients, TRBV5-6, TRBV5-1 and TRBV20-1 belonged to roughly five TRBV segments found more frequently than in controls.

Tagging with unique molecular identifiers was a feature of the TCR beta cDNA libraries. Each CDR3 protein gets one entry after TCRdb re-called the PCR reads with MiXCR. The sample lists about 820,000 distinct CDR3 sequences; under 70% were seen once. These TCRs are of unknown antigen specificity. Input material: blood. These receptors were collected from a girl under 18 with multiple sclerosis.

The chain links TRBV7-9 to TRBJ2-5, with TRBD1 matching 7 bases. Germline CDR1 is SEHNR and CDR2 is FQNEAQ (reference sequence). After removal of 1 base from V and 2 bases from J, the junction contained 7 bases not matched to a gene. The CDR3 runs to 16 residues. The CDR3 sequence: CASSLVPRDSQETQYF. CDR3 sequence (DNA): TGTGCCAGCAGCTTAGTGCCCCGGGACAGTCAAGAGACCCAGTACTTC.

This chain links TRBV4-2 with TRBJ2-7; D is uncertain. The V and J ends lost 0 bases and 1 base respectively, with 10 bases between them. CDR1 is LGHNA, CDR2 YNFKEQ, per germline. CDR3 length: 15 amino acids. The CDR3 DNA is TGTGCCAGCAGCCAAGATGAGGCCTTTTCCTACGAGCAGTACTTC. This translates into CASSQDEAFSYEQYF.

The chain joins TRBV29-1 to TRBJ2-3, with D possibly TRBD2 on 6 matching bases. V lost 4 bases and J lost 2, with 10 bases in between. From germline, CDR1 is SQVTM and CDR2 ANQGSEA. The CDR3 is 13 amino acids. CDR3 loop: CSVATSPTDTQYF. The CDR3 nucleotides read TGCAGCGTTGCTACTAGCCCCACAGATACGCAGTATTTT.

This clonotype was seen a handful of times. The chain uses TRBV5-1 and TRBJ2-7; D might be TRBD2 (5 bases). CDR1 SGHRS and CDR2 YFSETQ come from the germline V gene. The CDR3 consists of 15 residues. Trimming removed 2 bases at V and 2 bases at J, with 14 bases between. CDR3 residues: CASSLGAGVAYEQYF. In DNA form, the CDR3 reads TGCGCCAGCAGCTTAGGCGCCGGGGTCGCCTACGAGCAGTACTTC.

V and J are TRBV5-1 and TRBJ2-7; D remains unclear. V was trimmed by 3 bases and J by 2 bases, leaving 12 bases between them. Germline lookup yields CDR1 SGHRS and CDR2 YFSETQ. The CDR3 has 14 residues. The CDR3 is CASSWRRSAYEQYF. The CDR3, as DNA: TGCGCCAGCAGCTGGCGACGGTCCGCCTACGAGCAGTACTTC.

This clonotype showed up just a few times. J is TRBJ2-4 and V is TRBV25-1; TRBD2 matches at 9 bases. The assigned J gene may be wrong: the sequence end matches TRBJ2-7 better. CDR3 length: 16 residues. Germline lookup yields CDR1 MGHDK and CDR2 SYGVNS. CDR3 region: CASAEPNSGRAYEQYF. CDR3 coding DNA: TGTGCCAGCGCTGAGCCTAATAGCGGGAGAGCGTACGAGCAGTACTTC.

This clonotype has just a few counts. The genes are TRBV21-1 and TRBJ2-4; the D call in the table, TRBD1, was not verified against the DNA. TRBV21-1 is classified as a pseudogene. The CDR3 loop spans 18 amino acids. The CDR3 region has the DNA TGTGCCAGCAGCAAAGAGGCTCGCAGGCGGGGGGCCAAAAACATTCAGTACTTC. The encoded protein is CASSKEARRRGAKNIQYF.

This chain links TRBV27 with TRBJ2-7, with TRBD1 as a possible D gene (6 bases). The germline V gene has CDR1 MNHEY and CDR2 SMNVEV (reference sequence). This CDR3 spans 15 amino acids. V shed 1 base and J shed 4 bases, with 14 bases lying between them. CDR3 sequence (DNA): TGTGCCAGCAGTTTATTCGGCCTACAGGGTTACGAGCAGTACTTC. Amino acids: CASSLFGLQGYEQYF.

The chain employs TRBV11-1 and TRBJ1-2, with unresolved D. The CDR3 is 14 residues long. Trimming took off 5 bases at V and 6 bases at J, with 16 bases between the two ends. Germline CDR1 and CDR2: SGHAT and FQDESV (reference sequence). The CDR3 DNA follows: TGTGCCAGCAGCCCCATCGCGGCAGCTGATGGCTACACCTTC. Protein product: CASSPIAAADGYTF.